Below are 25 T cell receptor beta chains sequenced from a single sample in a study of blood T cells in healthy people across ages. A J-beta primer mix and a sample-barcoded 5' primer were used in a second PCR of roughly 6 to 11 cycles. TCRdb redid the calling of the 5' RACE reads with MiXCR, one entry per CDR3 protein. The sample contains about 640,000 distinct CDR3 sequences, 25% to 35% of which appear only once. The sample was blood. The receptors originated from a woman older than 75 in good health.

Worth noting for this clonotype: A single base separates this from a much larger clone, so it may be a read error. This sequence joins TRBV5-1 and TRBJ1-2; 9 nucleotides match TRBD1. Per the germline V gene, CDR1 is SGHRS and CDR2 is YFSETQ. J lost 4 bases, V lost 3 bases, and 4 bases had no gene match. The CDR3 extends over 14 amino acids. The CDR3 nucleotides are TGCGCCAGCAGCTGTAGGACAGGGGTCTATGGCTACACCTTC. Translating it yields CASSCRTGVYGYTF.

This clonotype was counted between two and nine times. A much larger clone lies one base from this, so it may be a read error. The rearrangement uses TRBV4-1 and TRBJ2-7, with D perhaps TRBD1 (6 bases). With 7 bases removed from V and 7 bases from J, the gap between germline ends came to 26 bases. Germline CDR1 MGHRA, CDR2 YSYEKL. This CDR3 comprises 16 residues. CDR3 region: CASTREAGARANEQYF. CDR3 in DNA: TGCGCCAGCACCAGGGAAGCAGGGGCTCGGGCCAATGAGCAGTACTTC.

This clonotype was observed at least ten times. The chain carries TRBV30 and TRBJ2-7; D is unresolved. CDR3 size: 12 residues. Germline V gene sequence: CDR1 GTSNPN, CDR2 SVGIG (reference sequence). The V end was cut by 0 bases, the J end by 0 bases, with 3 bases between. The CDR3 sequence: CAWSVSSYEQYF. CDR3 DNA sequence: TGTGCCTGGAGTGTTAGCTCCTACGAGCAGTACTTC. Full variable domain (outside the CDR3, taken from reference TRBV30 and TRBJ2-7): SQTIHQWPATLVQPVGSPLSLECTVEGTSNPNLYWYRQAAGRGLQLLFYSVGIGQISSEVPQNLSASRPQDRQFILSSKKLLLSDSGFYLCAWSVSSYEQYFGPGTRLTVT.

This clonotype has a count of ten or more. V and J are TRBV20-1 and TRBJ2-5; a possible D gene is TRBD2 (5 bases). V was cut by 5 bases and J by 2 bases, with 21 bases left in between. This CDR3 comprises 16 residues. Germline V gene data show CDR1 as DFQATT and CDR2 as SNEGSKA (reference sequence). The CDR3 protein is CSADPGVGRVQETQYF. The CDR3 coding sequence is TGCAGTGCTGACCCCGGGGTCGGAAGAGTGCAAGAGACCCAGTACTTC.

This clonotype has ten or more counts. The chain combines TRBV6-1 with TRBJ1-2; no firm D call. The CDR3 loop spans 15 amino acids. The germline V gene encodes CDR1 MNHNS and CDR2 SASEGT. V lost 7 bases and J 8 bases, leaving 23 bases between the germline ends. The CDR3 nucleotides are TGTGCCAGCACCGAGGTCCGAGCCAGACCGACGGGCTACACCTTC. The encoded protein is CASTEVRARPTGYTF.

This clonotype was recorded once. A much larger clone lies one base from this, so it may be a read error. The CDR3 is CASSSNPGTSRGYF. CDR3 bases: TGCGCCAGCAGCTCGAACCCAGGAACCTCCCGGGGGTACTTC. The chain recombines TRBV5-1 with TRBJ2-5, with D perhaps matching TRBD2 (5 bases). The V gene's germline CDR1 is SGHRS and CDR2 YFSETQ. The CDR3 spans 14 residues. With 3 bases removed from V and 13 bases from J, the gap between germline ends came to 22 bases.

The gene calls are TRBV7-2 and TRBJ1-5, with a tentative D call TRBD1 (5 bases). Between the trimmed V and J ends, which lost 5 bases and 0 bases, there was a span of 11 bases. The CDR3 has 15 residues. Germline CDR1 and CDR2: SGHTA and FQGNSA. The DNA of the CDR3 is TGTGCCAGCAGCCGTGACGGACATAGCAATCAGCCCCAGCATTTT. It codes for CASSRDGHSNQPQHF.

Regarding this clonotype: Its ends do not fully match the called genes, so a read error is possible. The chain carries TRBV28 and TRBJ2-5; a weak D match, TRBD2 (6 bases). Looked up from germline, CDR1 is MDHEN and CDR2 is SYDVKM. The CDR3 has 16 amino acids. The CDR3 region has the DNA TGTGCCAGCAGCCGACCTACCGGGGCTAGCGCGGAGACCCTGTACTTC. Its protein product is CASSRPTGASAETLYF.

With respect to this clonotype: Since a much larger clone is just one base distant, this may be a read error. V is TRBV7-6 and J is TRBJ2-5; the D gene could be TRBD1 or TRBD2 (5 bases each). Trimming left V 6 bases short and J 11 bases short, with 19 bases between. Germline V gene data show CDR1 as SGHVS and CDR2 as FNYEAQ. CDR3 length equals 13 residues. Here the CDR3 reads CASSLRAAGEQYF. The CDR3 coding sequence is TGTGCCAGCAGTCTCAGGGCGGCTGGGGAGCAGTACTTC.

Worth noting for this clonotype: A read error may explain this, as a much larger clone is one base away. The J gene is TRBJ2-4, the V gene TRBV7-3; 7 nucleotides match TRBD1. Germline assignment: CDR1 SGHTA and CDR2 FQGTGA. The CDR3 consists of 17 residues. V shed 4 bases and J 13 bases; nucleotides not matched to a gene: 22. CDR3 DNA: TGTGCCAGCAGCTCTCGGGACAGAGCTGATGGGTACAATGAGCAGTACTTC. Translated, it gives CASSSRDRADGYNEQYF.

As regards this clonotype: This could be a read error, since a much larger clone is one nucleotide away. The CDR3 sequence is CGVEDRGGNGYTF. The CDR3, as DNA: TGCGGCGTAGAGGACAGGGGAGGGAATGGCTACACCTTC. This chain connects TRBV29-1 to TRBJ1-2, with 9 bases lining up with TRBD1. CDR3 size: 13 residues. CDR1 and CDR2 from the germline V gene are SQVTM and ANQGSEA.

The chain combines TRBV7-6 with TRBJ1-3; a possible D gene is TRBD1 (5 bases). The germline gives CDR1 SGHVS, CDR2 FNYEAQ. The CDR3 has 17 residues. The V and J ends lost 1 base and 0 bases respectively, with 13 bases between them. The CDR3 DNA is TGTGCCAGCAGCTTAGTTGCAGGGCTCGACTCTGGAAACACCATATATTTT. This translates into CASSLVAGLDSGNTIYF.

This rearrangement joins TRBV5-1 to TRBJ2-1, with D maybe TRBD1 (5 bases). The CDR3 is 15 residues long. V was trimmed by 0 bases and J by 5 bases, leaving 12 bases between them. Germline CDR1 SGHRS, CDR2 YFSETQ. The CDR3 here is CASSLEGVADNEQFF. DNA of the CDR3: TGCGCCAGCAGCTTGGAAGGGGTTGCAGACAATGAGCAGTTCTTC.

The V and J genes are TRBV5-6 and TRBJ2-2; D unresolved. CDR3 length: 14 residues. Germline V gene lookup returns CDR1 SGHDT and CDR2 YYEEEE. With 4 bases removed from V and 5 bases from J, the gap between germline ends came to 12 bases. The CDR3 DNA reads TGTGCCAGCAGCCCGATGTCAAGAACCGGGGAGCTGTTTTTT. It translates to CASSPMSRTGELFF.

This clonotype was recorded many times. With a much larger clone just one base away, this may be a read error. This chain links TRBV7-9 with TRBJ2-7, with TRBD2 matching 11 bases. The CDR3 consists of 15 residues. Trimming removed 5 bases from V and 7 bases from J; junction bases left unmatched: 10. CDR1 SEHNR and CDR2 FQNEAQ come from the germline V gene (reference sequence). The CDR3 DNA reads as TGTGCCAGCAGCGCTAGCGGGGGGATCTGTCGGGAGCAGTACTTC. Encoded protein: CASSASGGICREQYF. The whole variable domain, filled in from reference TRBV7-9 and TRBJ2-7, reads DTGVSQNPRHKITKRGQNVTFRCDPISEHNRLYWYRQTLGQGPEFLTYFQNEAQLEKSRLLSDRFSAERPKGSFSTLEIQRTEQGDSAMYLCASSASGGICREQYFGPGTRLTVT.

The chain couples TRBV5-4 to TRBJ1-1; TRBD1 might be the D (6 bases). Per the germline V gene, CDR1 is SGHNT and CDR2 is YYREEE (reference sequence). The CDR3 has 15 amino acids. V shed 4 bases and J shed 2 bases, with 15 bases lying between them. The CDR3 DNA reads TGTGCCAGCAGCGGGGGCCTCAAGGGAAACACTGAAGCTTTCTTT. Amino acid sequence: CASSGGLKGNTEAFF.

Points on this clonotype: Possible read error: a much larger clone is one base away. In this CDR3 the conserved last residue, phenylalanine or tryptophan, is missing, so a read error is likely. The rearrangement links TRBV29-1 to TRBJ2-7; weak D call: TRBD2 (6 bases). The J call may be incorrect, as the DNA end agrees better with TRBJ2-5. Germline CDR1 and CDR2: SQVTM and ANQGSEA. The CDR3 spans 12 residues. The CDR3 is CSVDSGPGTQYL. Here the CDR3 DNA reads TGCAGCGTGGATAGCGGCCCAGGGACCCAGTACTTA.

The rearrangement links TRBV7-2 to TRBJ2-2; no definite D call. The germline gives CDR1 SGHTA, CDR2 FQGNSA. The CDR3 is made up of 15 amino acids. Trimming shortened V by 5 bases and J by 4 bases, and 14 bases separated the two germline ends. CDR3 DNA sequence: TGTGCCAGCAGCCCACGACTGGGGATCACCGGGGAGCTGTTTTTT. It is translated as CASSPRLGITGELFF.

Worth noting for this clonotype: Being one base from a much bigger clone, this may be a read error. The chain is built from TRBV6-5 and TRBJ1-2; 8 bases fit TRBD1. The CDR3 runs to 15 residues. The trim removed 6 bases at V and 6 bases at J, leaving 12 bases unmatched. CDR1 MNHEY and CDR2 SVGAGI come from the germline V gene. In DNA form, the CDR3 reads TGTGCCAGCAGCCCCGAGGCCGGGACAGGCCATGGCTACACCTTC. This codes for CASSPEAGTGHGYTF.

A remark on this clonotype: A much bigger clone sits one base away, suggesting this may be a read error. This rearrangement joins TRBV7-2 to TRBJ1-1, with D tentatively TRBD1 (5 bases). Trimming pared 4 bases from V and 5 bases from J, leaving 14 bases between. This CDR3 is 14 amino acids long. Per the germline V gene, CDR1 is SGHTA and CDR2 is FQGNSA. The CDR3 is CASSCPGRRTEAFF. Written as DNA, the CDR3 is TGTGCCAGCAGCTGCCCAGGGAGGCGAACTGAAGCTTTCTTT.

This clonotype was seen repeatedly, ten times or more. The CDR3, as DNA: TGTGCCAGCAGTTTAAGGGAGGCCTACAATGAGCAGTTCTTC. It translates to CASSLREAYNEQFF. J is TRBJ2-1 and V is TRBV27, with a weak D call TRBD2 (6 bases). Looked up from germline, CDR1 is MNHEY and CDR2 is SMNVEV (reference sequence). This CDR3 is 14 amino acids long. V lost 2 bases to trimming and J lost 2 bases, with 7 bases between them.

The V and J genes are TRBV5-1 and TRBJ1-2; TRBD1 agrees at 7 bases. This CDR3 contains 14 residues. V shed 4 bases, J shed 6 bases, and the junction held 9 bases outside the gene matches. Germline V gives CDR1 SGHRS, CDR2 YFSETQ. CDR3 protein: CASSHLQTGNGYTF. DNA for the CDR3: TGCGCCAGCAGCCACTTACAGACAGGGAATGGCTACACCTTC.

This clonotype showed up many times. The rearrangement uses TRBV6-6 and TRBJ1-4; D is possibly TRBD1 (5 bases). Germline V CDR1 and CDR2: MNHNY, SVGAGI (reference sequence). The CDR3 runs to 12 residues. V was clipped by 5 bases and J by 5 bases, with 6 bases between them. The CDR3, as DNA: TGTGCCAGCAGTCGGGGGAATGAAAAACTGTTTTTT. It codes for CASSRGNEKLFF.

The sample holds a few counts of this clonotype. At one boundary the junction diverges from the germline segment, which might be a read error. The rearrangement uses TRBV28 and TRBJ2-3, with D perhaps TRBD1 or TRBD2 (5 bases each). CDR1 and CDR2 (germline): MDHEN, SYDVKM. CDR3 length: 15 residues. The CDR3 is CASSFRGRSTGTQYF. CDR3 coding DNA: TGTGCCAGCAGTTTTCGGGGACGGAGCACAGGTACGCAGTATTTT. The full variable domain, its missing parts supplied by reference TRBV28 and TRBJ2-3, is DVKVTQSSRYLVKRTGEKVFLECVQDMDHENMFWYRQDPGLGLRLIYFSYDVKMKEKGDIPEGYSVSREKKERFSLILESASTNQTSMYLCASSFRGRSTGTQYFGPGTRLTVL.

V usage is TRBV19 and J usage is TRBJ2-5, with TRBD1 as a possible D gene (5 bases). The V end was cut by 4 bases, the J end by 5 bases, with 17 bases between. Germline V gene sequence: CDR1 LNHDA, CDR2 SQIVND (reference sequence). The CDR3 length is 15 residues. CDR3 sequence: CASSTPSAGRETQYF. The DNA of the CDR3 is TGTGCCAGTAGTACGCCCTCGGCAGGGCGGGAGACCCAGTACTTC.